Sequencing of this T cell receptor (beta chain) was carried out in a study of shared clonotypes between healthy human individuals. V was clipped by 3 bases and J by 0 bases, with 7 bases between them. In germline, CDR1 is SGHAT, CDR2 FQDESV (reference sequence). The CDR3 totals 14 residues. Positive CCR7 selection of CD45RO-negative cells yielded the naive CD8 cells, and terminally differentiated effector memory CD45RA+ cells were excluded. Clones were read by immunoSEQ multiplex PCR, and TCRdb kept only the in-frame ones, dropping some. The profile shows about 820,000 clones, 80% to 95% of them singletons.

This sequence was found in a man aged 25 to 40 in good health. Sequenced: naive CD8+ T cells sorted from blood. The V and J genes are TRBV11-1 and TRBJ2-3, with D unresolved. CDR3: CASSLTPSTDTQYF. As DNA, the CDR3 is TGTGCCAGCAGCTTGACCCCTAGCACAGATACGCAGTATTTT.